These T cell receptor beta chains were read from a single sample in a study of T cell repertoires in cytomegalovirus infection. Their antigen targets remain unknown. TCRdb used MiXCR to reprocess the reads, holding one entry per CDR3 protein. This sample has nearly 700,000 distinct CDR3 sequences, with about 33% found just once. Sequenced here: cultured PBMCs, sampled from culture after CMV antigen stimulation. These receptors were taken from a human donor in good health (CMV status not recorded). Some clones in this sample may be carry-over from other donors' samples. The CDR3 runs from the conserved cysteine through the conserved F or W. Each record gives: clone size, J gene, D gene, V gene, CDR3 protein, CDR3 DNA. A D gene is named only where the DNA matches it firmly. Not every row has a clone size; where given, it reads once, few, many or a size class.

. TRBJ1-4 TRBD1 TRBV20-1 CSARAPTGRGEKLFF TGCAGTGCTAGAGCCCCGACAGGGAGAGGTGAAAAACTGTTTTTT
many TRBJ2-5 TRBD2 TRBV12-3/TRBV12-4 CASSPTLAGVATQYF TGTGCCAGCAGCCCTACACTAGCGGGGGTCGCGACCCAGTACTTC
few TRBJ1-2 . TRBV5-4 CASSFRDGIYGYTF TGTGCCAGCAGCTTCCGGGACGGTATCTATGGCTACACCTTC
. TRBJ1-5 . TRBV19 CASSISDNQPQHF TGTGCCAGTAGTATCTCCGACAATCAGCCCCAGCATTTT
. TRBJ2-5 TRBD2 TRBV7-6 CASRPSGGGETQYF TGTGCCAGCAGACCAAGCGGGGGCGGAGAGACCCAGTACTTC
. TRBJ1-4 TRBD1 TRBV27 CASRKLPGQANEKLFF TGTGCCAGCAGAAAACTTCCGGGACAGGCTAATGAAAAACTGTTTTTT
. TRBJ2-3 . TRBV12-3/TRBV12-4 CASRLTGTDTQYF TGTGCCAGCCGCCTTACCGGAACAGATACGCAGTATTTT
. TRBJ2-7 . TRBV6-6 CASTLAISYEQYF TGTGCCAGCACCTTAGCAATTTCCTACGAGCAGTACTTC
. TRBJ2-3 . TRBV29-1 CSAQARDPTDTQYF TGCAGCGCCCAAGCCCGGGACCCCACAGATACGCAGTATTTT
few TRBJ2-1 TRBD2 TRBV11-2 CASSYTQLAGVDEQFF TGTGCCAGCAGCTACACCCAACTAGCGGGAGTTGATGAGCAGTTCTTC
few TRBJ1-3 TRBD1 TRBV7-2 CASSPGQGWPGNTIYF TGTGCCAGCAGCCCCGGACAGGGATGGCCCGGAAACACCATATATTTT
few TRBJ1-2 . TRBV20-1 CSASVGDYGYTF TGCAGTGCTAGTGTGGGGGACTATGGCTACACCTTC
. TRBJ2-1 . TRBV6-5 CASSYSTEPPNNEQFF TGTGCCAGCAGTTACTCGACAGAACCCCCAAACAATGAGCAGTTCTTC
once TRBJ2-2 . TRBV29-1 CSVEGGVPGELFF TGCAGCGTTGAGGGGGGAGTACCCGGGGAGCTGTTTTTT
. TRBJ1-5 . TRBV4-1 CASSQARNGGRPQHF TGCGCCAGCAGCCAAGCCAGGAACGGTGGGAGGCCCCAGCATTTT
. TRBJ1-2 . TRBV20-1 CSAREAPGRLYGYTF TGCAGTGCTAGAGAGGCACCGGGACGACTCTATGGCTACACCTTC
. TRBJ1-1 . TRBV10-3 CAISPSLGGGNTEAFF TGTGCCATCAGTCCTAGTCTGGGGGGCGGGAACACTGAAGCTTTCTTT
few TRBJ2-1 . TRBV27 CASSFSTGTYDNEQFF TGTGCCAGCAGTTTCTCTACCGGGACATACGACAATGAGCAGTTCTTC
many TRBJ1-3 . TRBV7-2 CASSLTPLGVFSGNTIYF TGTGCCAGCAGCTTAACCCCGTTAGGGGTTTTCTCTGGAAACACCATATATTTT
few TRBJ1-1 . TRBV12-3/TRBV12-4 CASSSGQKAFF TGTGCCAGCAGCTCCGGACAGAAAGCTTTCTTT
. TRBJ2-1 . TRBV6-2/TRBV6-3 CASRTSGGSYNEQFF TGTGCCAGCAGAACCAGTGGAGGCTCCTACAATGAGCAGTTCTTC
. TRBJ1-1 . TRBV6-6 CASSYSWADMSTEAFF TGTGCCAGCAGTTACTCTTGGGCCGACATGAGCACTGAAGCTTTCTTT
. TRBJ1-2 . TRBV4-1 CASSQPMTYGYTF TGCGCCAGCAGCCAACCGATGACCTATGGCTACACCTTC
. TRBJ2-1 . TRBV7-2 CASSLGQGGAYNEQFF TGTGCCAGCAGCTTAGGGCAAGGAGGGGCTTACAATGAGCAGTTCTTC
few TRBJ2-2 TRBD2 TRBV6-1 CASTSSWGGYTGELFF TGTGCCAGCACCTCAAGCTGGGGGGGTTACACCGGGGAGCTGTTTTTT
. TRBJ1-2 . TRBV6-1 CASSEFVRGYGYTF TGTGCCAGCAGTGAATTTGTGAGAGGGTATGGCTACACCTTC
. TRBJ1-2 . TRBV6-1 CASSDGTGRVYGYTF TGTGCCAGCAGTGACGGTACGGGACGGGTCTATGGCTACACCTTC
. TRBJ2-5 . TRBV5-4 CASRRELRRTQYF TGTGCCAGCAGGCGGGAACTCCGTCGGACCCAGTACTTC
. TRBJ2-5 . TRBV7-9 CASARVVAPQETQYF TGTGCCAGCGCCCGAGTCGTGGCCCCACAAGAGACCCAGTACTTC
few TRBJ2-3 TRBD1 TRBV6-6 CASIRDRGTDTQYF TGTGCCAGCATCCGGGACAGGGGCACAGATACGCAGTATTTT
. TRBJ2-5 . TRBV20-1 CSARDLSETQETQYF TGCAGTGCTAGAGATCTGTCAGAAACCCAAGAGACCCAGTACTTC
. TRBJ1-4 . TRBV7-4 CASSRMWTEKLFF TGTGCCAGCAGCAGGATGTGGACAGAAAAACTGTTTTTT
. TRBJ2-5 TRBD2 TRBV7-2 CASRRGGAGETQYF TGTGCCAGCAGACGGGGGGGGGCCGGGGAGACCCAGTACTTC
few TRBJ2-3 . TRBV11-3 CASSFRGISDTQYF TGTGCCAGCAGCTTCCGGGGGATATCAGATACGCAGTATTTT
few TRBJ2-2 . TRBV7-8 CASSPVTRRPGELFF TGTGCCAGCAGCCCTGTCACCCGGAGACCCGGGGAGCTGTTTTTT
once TRBJ1-1 TRBD1 TRBV19 CASSIGQGLSEAFF TGTGCCAGTAGTATCGGACAGGGTTTGTCTGAAGCTTTCTTT
. TRBJ2-3 TRBD1 TRBV6-5 CASSYTGGSTDTQYF TGTGCCAGCAGTTACACAGGGGGCAGCACAGATACGCAGTATTTT
few TRBJ1-2 TRBD1 TRBV28 CASRSGQGSTGYTF TGTGCCAGCAGATCCGGACAGGGAAGTACTGGCTACACCTTC
once TRBJ1-2 . TRBV5-4 CASSRRVSNYGYTF TGTGCCAGCAGCCGGAGGGTTTCCAACTATGGCTACACCTTC
. TRBJ1-2 . TRBV6-5 CATARGYGYTF TGTGCCACCGCGCGAGGATATGGCTACACCTTC
few TRBJ1-2 TRBD1 TRBV4-2 CASRRDPGQGEGYTF TGTGCCAGCAGACGAGATCCGGGACAGGGAGAGGGCTACACCTTC
many TRBJ2-3 TRBD2 TRBV27 CASSLVAGVDTQYF TGTGCCAGCAGTTTAGTAGCGGGGGTAGATACGCAGTATTTT